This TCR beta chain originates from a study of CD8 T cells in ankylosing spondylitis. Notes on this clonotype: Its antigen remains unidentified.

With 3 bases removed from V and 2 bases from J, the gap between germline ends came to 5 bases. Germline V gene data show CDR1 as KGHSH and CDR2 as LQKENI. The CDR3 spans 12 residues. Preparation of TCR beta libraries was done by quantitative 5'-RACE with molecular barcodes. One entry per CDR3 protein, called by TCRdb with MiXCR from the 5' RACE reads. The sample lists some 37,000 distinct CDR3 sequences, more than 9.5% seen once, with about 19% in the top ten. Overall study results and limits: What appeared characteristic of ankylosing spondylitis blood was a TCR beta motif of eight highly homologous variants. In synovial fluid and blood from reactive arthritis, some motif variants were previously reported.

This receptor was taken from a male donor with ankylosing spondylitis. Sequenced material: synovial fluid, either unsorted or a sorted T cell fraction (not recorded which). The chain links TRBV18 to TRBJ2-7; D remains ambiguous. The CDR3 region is CASSPTTYEQYF. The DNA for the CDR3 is TGTGCCAGCTCACCTACAACCTACGAGCAGTACTTC. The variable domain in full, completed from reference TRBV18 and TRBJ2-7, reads NAGVMQNPRHLVRRRGQEARLRCSPMKGHSHVYWYRQLPEEGLKFMVYLQKENIIDESGMPKERFSAEFPKEGPSILRIQQVVRGDSAAYFCASSPTTYEQYFGPGTRLTVT.